The 5 T cell receptor beta chains below were found in one sample sequenced in a study of STAT3 mutations in large granular lymphocyte leukemia. Findings and limits, study-wide: In T-cell large granular lymphocyte leukemia, about half of patients showed multiple immunodominant subclonotypes.

Their antigen targets remain unknown. Generated by immunoSEQ multiplex PCR, the TCRdb table keeps only in-frame clones and is missing some. The table records approximately 4,000 clones, about two fifths of them present only once. The sequenced sample was peripheral blood mononuclear cells. These receptors all stem from a man aged 60 to 75 with T-cell large granular lymphocyte leukemia. Some clones in this sample may be carry-over from other donors' samples.

The CDR3 nucleotides are TGTGCCAGCAGCTTGGCGGGGGTCGGAAACACCATATATTTT. Its protein product is CASSLAGVGNTIYF. The chain employs TRBV5-4 and TRBJ1-3; maybe TRBD1 (5 bases). The CDR3 is 14 amino acids. V lost 0 bases, J lost 4 bases, and 8 bases lay in between. CDR1 is SGHNT and CDR2 is YYREEE in the germline V gene (reference sequence). Full variable domain (rest looked up from reference TRBV5-4 and TRBJ1-3): ETGVTQSPTHLIKTRGQQVTLRCSSQSGHNTVSWYQQALGQGPQFIFQYYREEENGRGNFPPRFSGLQFPNYSSELNVNALELDDSALYLCASSLAGVGNTIYFGEGSWLTVV.

Here the CDR3 reads CASSAEVSQPQHF. For the CDR3, the DNA is TGTGCCAGCAGCGCCGAGGTTAGCCAGCCCCAGCATTTT. The genes are TRBV7-9 and TRBJ1-5; unclear D gene. CDR1 and CDR2 (germline): SEHNR, FQNEAQ (reference sequence). V dropped 5 bases and J dropped 7 bases, with 12 bases sitting between them. CDR3 length: 13 residues.

This clone was seen only a few times. The chain recombines TRBV5-1 with TRBJ2-5; 8 bases fit TRBD2. The V gene end was trimmed by 5 bases and the J gene end by 7 bases; junction bases not matched to a gene: 10. Germline V gives CDR1 SGHRS, CDR2 YFSETQ. The CDR3 has 14 amino acids. This CDR3 is CASRPGLGVPTQYF. For the CDR3, the DNA is TGCGCCAGCAGGCCGGGACTAGGGGTCCCGACCCAGTACTTC. Using reference TRBV5-1 and TRBJ2-5 for the parts outside the CDR3, the full variable domain is KAGVTQTPRYLIKTRGQQVTLSCSPISGHRSVSWYQQTPGQGLQFLFEYFSETQRNKGNFPGRFSGRQFSNSRSEMNVSTLELGDSALYLCASRPGLGVPTQYFGPGTRLLVL.

This clone has just a few counts. The chain is built from TRBV29-1 and TRBJ1-2; a weak D match, TRBD1 (5 bases). Per the germline V gene, CDR1 is SQVTM and CDR2 is ANQGSEA. V shed 3 bases and J shed 4 bases, with 9 bases lying between them. This CDR3 is 12 amino acids long. The DNA of the CDR3 is TGCAGCGTTGACGCGGGGCTCTATGGCTACACCTTC. This sequence encodes CSVDAGLYGYTF.

This chain joins TRBV13 and TRBJ2-3; 9 nucleotides line up with TRBD2. From germline, CDR1 is PRHDT and CDR2 FYEKMQ (reference sequence). The ends lost 3 bases at V and 5 bases at J; junction bases unmatched: 12. The CDR3 is made up of 17 amino acids. The CDR3 sequence: CASSFTGLAGIEDTQYF. The CDR3 DNA reads as TGTGCCAGCAGCTTTACCGGGCTAGCGGGAATTGAAGATACGCAGTATTTT.